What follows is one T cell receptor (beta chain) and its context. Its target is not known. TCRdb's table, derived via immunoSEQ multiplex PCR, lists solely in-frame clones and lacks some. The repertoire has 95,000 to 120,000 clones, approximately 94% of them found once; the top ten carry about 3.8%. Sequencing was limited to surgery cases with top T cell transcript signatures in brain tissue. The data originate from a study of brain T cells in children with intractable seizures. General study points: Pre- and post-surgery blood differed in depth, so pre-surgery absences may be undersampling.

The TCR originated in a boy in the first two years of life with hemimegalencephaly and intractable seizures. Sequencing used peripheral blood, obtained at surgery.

The CDR3 spells CASSRLADYNEQFF. The CDR3 nucleotides read TGTGCCAGTAGCAGGCTAGCGGATTACAATGAGCAGTTCTTC. V is TRBV19 and J is TRBJ2-1; 7 bases align to TRBD2. CDR1 and CDR2 (germline): LNHDA, SQIVND (reference sequence). V shed 6 bases, J shed 4 bases, and the junction held 6 bases outside the gene matches. The CDR3 is 14 amino acids. The whole variable domain, filled in from reference TRBV19 and TRBJ2-1, reads DGGITQSPKYLFRKEGQNVTLSCEQNLNHDAMYWYRQDPGQGLRLIYYSQIVNDFQKGDIAEGYSVSREKKESFPLTVTSAQKNPTAFYLCASSRLADYNEQFFGPGTRLTVL.